These T cell receptor beta chains were read from a single sample in a study of a mutant IDH1 vaccine in newly diagnosed glioma. Libraries were prepared by immunoSEQ multiplex PCR; TCRdb keeps only in-frame clonotypes and omits some of them. This sample carries over 50,000 clones, approximately 80% of them seen once, and the ten largest clones take around 4.7%. For these TCRs, the target antigens are not known. Material: PBMCs, obtained from a glioma patient whose treatment included an IDH1 peptide vaccine. The receptor set was obtained from a woman aged 35 to 49 with glioma. Some clones in this sample may be carry-over from other donors' samples. Both conserved end residues are part of each CDR3. A D gene is named only where the DNA matches it firmly. Clone size is given for some rows only: seen once, a few or many times, or a class if the clone is expanded.

CDR3nt: TGTGCCAGCAGGCGGGACAGATCGTCCTATAATTCACCCCTCCACTTT; CDR3aa: CASRRDRSSYNSPLHF; d_gene: TRBD1; j_gene: TRBJ1-6; v_gene: TRBV28; abundance: NA
CDR3nt: TGTGCCAGCAGGCCGACAGGGCTGGGATATGGCTACACCTTC; CDR3aa: CASRPTGLGYGYTF; d_gene: TRBD1; j_gene: TRBJ1-2; v_gene: TRBV5-5; abundance: NA
CDR3nt: TGTGCCAGCAGCTCCCGACTAGCGGGGGGGGTTGAGCAGTTCTTC; CDR3aa: CASSSRLAGGVEQFF; d_gene: TRBD2; j_gene: TRBJ2-1; v_gene: TRBV13; abundance: NA
CDR3nt: TGCGCCAGCAGCCAAGAAGAAGGGGCCGGGGAGCTGTTTTTT; CDR3aa: CASSQEEGAGELFF; d_gene: NA; j_gene: TRBJ2-2; v_gene: TRBV4-3; abundance: NA
CDR3nt: TGTGCCAGCAGTTTCCCTCGGACAGGGGACAACACCGGGGAGCTGTTTTTT; CDR3aa: CASSFPRTGDNTGELFF; d_gene: TRBD1; j_gene: TRBJ2-2; v_gene: TRBV27; abundance: NA
CDR3nt: TGTGCCAGCTCCCGGGTGAAGGGGGGCTACACCTTC; CDR3aa: CASSRVKGGYTF; d_gene: NA; j_gene: TRBJ1-2; v_gene: TRBV6-5; abundance: NA
CDR3nt: TGTGCCAGCAGCTTCAGGGGTTCTCACACTGAAGCTTTCTTT; CDR3aa: CASSFRGSHTEAFF; d_gene: NA; j_gene: TRBJ1-1; v_gene: TRBV11-3; abundance: NA
CDR3nt: TGTGCCAGCTCACTCACCCCTGATTTCAGCTATGAGCAGTTCTTC; CDR3aa: CASSLTPDFSYEQFF; d_gene: NA; j_gene: TRBJ2-1; v_gene: TRBV18; abundance: NA
CDR3nt: TGTGCCAGCAGCTTTGGTGACGGCAGAGAGACCCAGTACTTC; CDR3aa: CASSFGDGRETQYF; d_gene: NA; j_gene: TRBJ2-5; v_gene: TRBV7-2; abundance: NA
CDR3nt: TGCAGCGCCCGTCAGGGTTTCTATGGCTACACCTTC; CDR3aa: CSARQGFYGYTF; d_gene: NA; j_gene: TRBJ1-2; v_gene: TRBV29-1; abundance: NA
CDR3nt: TGTGCCAGCAGACTCAGGGGAACTGGGGCCAACGTCCTGACTTTC; CDR3aa: CASRLRGTGANVLTF; d_gene: NA; j_gene: TRBJ2-6; v_gene: TRBV7-9; abundance: NA
CDR3nt: TGCAGCGTTGGCTCATGGTACGAGCAGTACTTC; CDR3aa: CSVGSWYEQYF; d_gene: NA; j_gene: TRBJ2-7; v_gene: TRBV29-1; abundance: NA
CDR3nt: TGTGCCAGCAGCGTAGCAGGGATCAGCACAGATACGCAGTATTTT; CDR3aa: CASSVAGISTDTQYF; d_gene: NA; j_gene: TRBJ2-3; v_gene: TRBV9; abundance: NA
CDR3nt: TGTGCCAGCAGCTTGGGACTAGCGGGGCAGTATTTT; CDR3aa: CASSLGLAGQYF; d_gene: TRBD2; j_gene: TRBJ2-3; v_gene: TRBV13; abundance: NA
CDR3nt: TGTGCCAGCAGCTCCGTGGACAGGGTCAATGGCTACACCTTC; CDR3aa: CASSSVDRVNGYTF; d_gene: TRBD1; j_gene: TRBJ1-2; v_gene: TRBV11-2; abundance: NA
CDR3nt: TGTGCCACCCGACCCCCAGGACAAAACTACGAGCAGTACTTC; CDR3aa: CATRPPGQNYEQYF; d_gene: NA; j_gene: TRBJ2-7; v_gene: TRBV10-3; abundance: once
CDR3nt: TGTGCCAGCAGTTTATCCGGTGGCAATCAGCCCCAGCATTTT; CDR3aa: CASSLSGGNQPQHF; d_gene: NA; j_gene: TRBJ1-5; v_gene: TRBV27; abundance: NA
CDR3nt: TGTGCCAGCTCACCGTCGGGACAGAACACTGAAGCTTTCTTT; CDR3aa: CASSPSGQNTEAFF; d_gene: NA; j_gene: TRBJ1-1; v_gene: TRBV18; abundance: few
CDR3nt: TGTGCCAGCAGCCAAGGACAGGGCGAGAATTCACCCCTCCACTTT; CDR3aa: CASSQGQGENSPLHF; d_gene: TRBD1; j_gene: TRBJ1-6; v_gene: TRBV9; abundance: NA
CDR3nt: TGTGCCAGCAGTTACGGAACGAGCAATCAGCCCCAGCATTTT; CDR3aa: CASSYGTSNQPQHF; d_gene: NA; j_gene: TRBJ1-5; v_gene: TRBV25-1; abundance: NA
CDR3nt: TGTGCTAGTGGTTTCCTTCGGGGACAGGGAGCTAACTATGGCTACACCTTC; CDR3aa: CASGFLRGQGANYGYTF; d_gene: TRBD1; j_gene: TRBJ1-2; v_gene: TRBV12-5; abundance: few
CDR3nt: TGTGCCAGCAGAGAACAGGGTATTATTTACGAGCAGTACTTC; CDR3aa: CASREQGIIYEQYF; d_gene: NA; j_gene: TRBJ2-7; v_gene: TRBV2; abundance: NA
CDR3nt: TGCGCCAGCAGTCAGGGGGCCACTGAAGCTTTCTTT; CDR3aa: CASSQGATEAFF; d_gene: TRBD1; j_gene: TRBJ1-1; v_gene: TRBV10-1; abundance: NA
CDR3nt: TGCGCCAGCAGCCCCTCGACAGGTACCTACGAGCAGTACTTC; CDR3aa: CASSPSTGTYEQYF; d_gene: NA; j_gene: TRBJ2-7; v_gene: TRBV5-1; abundance: NA